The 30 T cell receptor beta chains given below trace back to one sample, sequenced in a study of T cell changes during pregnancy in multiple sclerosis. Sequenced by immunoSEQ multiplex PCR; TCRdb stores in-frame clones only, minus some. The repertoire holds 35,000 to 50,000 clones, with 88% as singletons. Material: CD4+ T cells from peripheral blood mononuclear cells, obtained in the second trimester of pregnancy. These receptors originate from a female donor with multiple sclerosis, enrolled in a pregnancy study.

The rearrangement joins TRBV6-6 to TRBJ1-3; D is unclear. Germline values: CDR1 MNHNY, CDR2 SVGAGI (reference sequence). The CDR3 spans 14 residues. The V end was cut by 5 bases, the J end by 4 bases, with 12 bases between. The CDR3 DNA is TGTGCCAGCAGTCCCCCCGGGGTCGGAAACACCATATATTTT. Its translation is CASSPPGVGNTIYF.

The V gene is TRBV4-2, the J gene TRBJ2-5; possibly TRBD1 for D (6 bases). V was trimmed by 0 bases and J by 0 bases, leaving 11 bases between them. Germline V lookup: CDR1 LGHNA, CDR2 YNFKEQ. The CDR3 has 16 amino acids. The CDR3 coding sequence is TGTGCCAGCAGCCAAGAACAGGGCGGGTACCAAGAGACCCAGTACTTC. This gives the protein CASSQEQGGYQETQYF.

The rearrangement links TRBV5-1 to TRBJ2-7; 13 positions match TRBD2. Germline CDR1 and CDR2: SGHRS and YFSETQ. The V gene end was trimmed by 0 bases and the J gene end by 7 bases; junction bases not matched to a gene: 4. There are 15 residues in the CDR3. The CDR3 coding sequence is TGCGCCAGCAGCTTGGGAACGGGACTAGCGGGGGAGCAGTACTTC. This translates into CASSLGTGLAGEQYF.

The DNA for the CDR3 is TGTGCCAGCAGCGTAGGGGGAGCCGGGGGAAACACCATATATTTT. Amino acid sequence: CASSVGGAGGNTIYF. This chain links TRBV9 with TRBJ1-3; D not certain. V dropped 0 bases and J dropped 4 bases, with 11 bases sitting between them. CDR3 length: 15 amino acids. Germline assignment: CDR1 SGDLS and CDR2 YYNGEE.

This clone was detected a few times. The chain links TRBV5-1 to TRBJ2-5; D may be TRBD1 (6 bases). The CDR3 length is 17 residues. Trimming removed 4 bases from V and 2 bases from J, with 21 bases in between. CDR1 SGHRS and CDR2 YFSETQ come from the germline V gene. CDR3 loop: CASSPELGRTEQETQYF. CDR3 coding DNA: TGCGCCAGCAGCCCAGAGCTCGGGCGGACAGAGCAAGAGACCCAGTACTTC.

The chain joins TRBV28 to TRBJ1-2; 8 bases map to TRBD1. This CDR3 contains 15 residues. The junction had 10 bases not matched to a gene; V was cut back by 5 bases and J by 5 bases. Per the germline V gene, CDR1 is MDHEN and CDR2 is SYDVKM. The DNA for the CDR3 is TGTGCCAGCAGTCACAGGGGGGGGCATAGATATGGCTACACCTTC. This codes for CASSHRGGHRYGYTF.

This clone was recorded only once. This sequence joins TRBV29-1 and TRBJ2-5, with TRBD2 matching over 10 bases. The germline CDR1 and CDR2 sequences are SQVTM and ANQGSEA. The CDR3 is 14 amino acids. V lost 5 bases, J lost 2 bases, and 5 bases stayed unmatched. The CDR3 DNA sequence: TGCAGCGTTCTTACTAGCGGGGCACAAGAGACCCAGTACTTC. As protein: CSVLTSGAQETQYF.

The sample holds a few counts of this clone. The CDR3 loop reads CASRQVASGTDTQYF. In DNA form, the CDR3 reads TGTGCCAGCAGGCAGGTAGCTAGCGGAACAGATACGCAGTATTTT. The gene calls are TRBV6-1 and TRBJ2-3, with 7 bases identical to TRBD2. The V gene's germline CDR1 is MNHNS and CDR2 SASEGT. The V segment lost 6 bases and the J segment 3 bases; nucleotides outside the gene matches: 9. The CDR3 runs to 15 residues.

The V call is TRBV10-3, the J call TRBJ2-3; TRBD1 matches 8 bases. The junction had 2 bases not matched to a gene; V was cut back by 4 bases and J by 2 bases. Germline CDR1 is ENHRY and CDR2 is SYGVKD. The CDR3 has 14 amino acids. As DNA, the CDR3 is TGTGCCATCAGTGCAGGGGGCCCCACAGATACGCAGTATTTT. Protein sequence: CAISAGGPTDTQYF.

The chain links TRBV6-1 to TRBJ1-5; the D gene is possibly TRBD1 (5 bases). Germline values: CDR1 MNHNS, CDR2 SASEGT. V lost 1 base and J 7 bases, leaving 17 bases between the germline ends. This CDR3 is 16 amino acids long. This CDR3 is CASSEGVSGNGQPQHF. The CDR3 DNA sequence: TGTGCCAGCAGTGAAGGGGTGTCAGGGAATGGACAGCCCCAGCATTTT.

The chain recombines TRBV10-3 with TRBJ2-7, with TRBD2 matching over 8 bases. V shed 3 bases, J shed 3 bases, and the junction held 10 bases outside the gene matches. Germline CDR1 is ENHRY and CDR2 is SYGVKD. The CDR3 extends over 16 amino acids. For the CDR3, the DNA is TGTGCCATCAGTGATACTAGCGGAAGTAAGTACTACGAGCAGTACTTC. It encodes CAISDTSGSKYYEQYF.

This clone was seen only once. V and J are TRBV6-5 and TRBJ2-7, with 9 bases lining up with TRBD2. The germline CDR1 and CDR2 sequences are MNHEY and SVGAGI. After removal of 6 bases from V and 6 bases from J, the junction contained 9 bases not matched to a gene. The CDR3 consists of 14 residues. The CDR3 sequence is CASRPGLAYSEQYF. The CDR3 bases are TGTGCCAGCAGACCGGGACTAGCTTACAGCGAGCAGTACTTC.

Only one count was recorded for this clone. DNA of the CDR3: TGTGCCAGTAGTATACTACCGGGGGGCTCCTACGAGCAGTACTTC. Translated, it gives CASSILPGGSYEQYF. The V gene is TRBV19, the J gene TRBJ2-7; 7 bases map to TRBD2. This CDR3 comprises 15 residues. The trim removed 2 bases at V and 0 bases at J, leaving 4 bases unmatched. The V gene's germline CDR1 is LNHDA and CDR2 SQIVND (reference sequence). Using reference TRBV19 and TRBJ2-7 for the parts outside the CDR3, the full variable domain is DGGITQSPKYLFRKEGQNVTLSCEQNLNHDAMYWYRQDPGQGLRLIYYSQIVNDFQKGDIAEGYSVSREKKESFPLTVTSAQKNPTAFYLCASSILPGGSYEQYFGPGTRLTVT.

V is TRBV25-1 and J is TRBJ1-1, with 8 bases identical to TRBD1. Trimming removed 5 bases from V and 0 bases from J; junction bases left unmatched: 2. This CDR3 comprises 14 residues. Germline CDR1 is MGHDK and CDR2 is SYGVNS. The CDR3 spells CASSNRGLNTEAFF. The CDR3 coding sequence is TGTGCCAGCAGTAACAGGGGGTTGAACACTGAAGCTTTCTTT.

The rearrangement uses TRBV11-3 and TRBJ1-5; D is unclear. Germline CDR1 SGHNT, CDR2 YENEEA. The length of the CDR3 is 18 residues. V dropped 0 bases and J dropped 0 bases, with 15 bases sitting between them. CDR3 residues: CASSLDVFNNYSNQPQHF. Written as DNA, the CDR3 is TGTGCCAGCAGCTTAGACGTTTTCAACAATTATAGCAATCAGCCCCAGCATTTT.

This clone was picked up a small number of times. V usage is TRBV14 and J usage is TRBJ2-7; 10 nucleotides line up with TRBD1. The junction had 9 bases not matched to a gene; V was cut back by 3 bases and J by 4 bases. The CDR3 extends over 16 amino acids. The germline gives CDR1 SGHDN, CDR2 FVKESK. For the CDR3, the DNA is TGTGCCAGCAGCCAGAGACAGGGGGCTTTATCTTACGAGCAGTACTTC. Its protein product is CASSQRQGALSYEQYF.

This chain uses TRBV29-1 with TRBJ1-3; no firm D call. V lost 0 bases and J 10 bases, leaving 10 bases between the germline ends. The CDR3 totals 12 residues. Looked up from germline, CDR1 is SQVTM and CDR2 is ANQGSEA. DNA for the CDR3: TGCAGCGTTGAAGACGGGGAAAGGACCATATATTTT. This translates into CSVEDGERTIYF.

The CDR3 DNA reads as TGTGCCACCAGCAGGAGGGGGTTTTTGGATGAGCAGTTCTTC. Its translation is CATSRRGFLDEQFF. The genes are TRBV15 and TRBJ2-1, with a possible D match to TRBD1 (6 bases). The CDR3 totals 14 residues. Trimming stripped 3 bases from V and 8 bases from J, with 14 bases between. CDR1 is LNHNV, CDR2 YYDKDF, per germline (reference sequence).

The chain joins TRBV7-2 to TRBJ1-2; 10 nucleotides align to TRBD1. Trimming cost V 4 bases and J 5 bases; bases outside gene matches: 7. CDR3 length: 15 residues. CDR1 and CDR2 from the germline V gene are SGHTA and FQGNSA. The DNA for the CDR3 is TGTGCCAGCAGCTCGGGACAGGGGAGTAGGTATGGCTACACCTTC. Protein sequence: CASSSGQGSRYGYTF.

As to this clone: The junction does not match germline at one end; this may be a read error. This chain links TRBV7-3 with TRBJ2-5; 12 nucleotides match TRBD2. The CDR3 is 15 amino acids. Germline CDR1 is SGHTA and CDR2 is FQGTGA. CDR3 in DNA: TGTGCCAGCAGCCGGGAAGGACTAGCGGGATATGGGTTGAACTTC. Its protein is CASSREGLAGYGLNF. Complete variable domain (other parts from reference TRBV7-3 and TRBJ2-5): GAGVSQTPSNKVTEKGKYVELRCDPISGHTALYWYRQSLGQGPEFLIYFQGTGAADDSGLPNDRFFAVRPEGSVSTLKIQRTERGDSAVYLCASSREGLAGYGLNFGPGTRLLVL.

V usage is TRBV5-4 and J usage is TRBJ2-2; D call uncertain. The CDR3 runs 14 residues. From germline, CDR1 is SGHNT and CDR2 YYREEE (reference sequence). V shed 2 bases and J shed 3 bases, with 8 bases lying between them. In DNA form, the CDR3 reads TGTGCCAGCAGCTTACCTACGGACACCGGGGAGCTGTTTTTT. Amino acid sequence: CASSLPTDTGELFF. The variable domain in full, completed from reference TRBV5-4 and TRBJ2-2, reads ETGVTQSPTHLIKTRGQQVTLRCSSQSGHNTVSWYQQALGQGPQFIFQYYREEENGRGNFPPRFSGLQFPNYSSELNVNALELDDSALYLCASSLPTDTGELFFGEGSRLTVL.

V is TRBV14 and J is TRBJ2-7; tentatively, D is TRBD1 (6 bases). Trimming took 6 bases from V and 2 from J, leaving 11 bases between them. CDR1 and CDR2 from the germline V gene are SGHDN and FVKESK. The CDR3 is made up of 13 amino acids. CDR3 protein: CASRRTATYEQYF. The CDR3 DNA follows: TGTGCCAGCAGGAGGACAGCAACCTACGAGCAGTACTTC. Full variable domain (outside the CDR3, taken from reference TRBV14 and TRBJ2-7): EAGVTQFPSHSVIEKGQTVTLRCDPISGHDNLYWYRRVMGKEIKFLLHFVKESKQDESGMPNNRFLAERTGGTYSTLKVQPAELEDSGVYFCASRRTATYEQYFGPGTRLTVT.

The CDR3 DNA reads TGTGCCAGCAGCTTATCAGGGAGCACAGATACGCAGTATTTT. Translation: CASSLSGSTDTQYF. The V call is TRBV7-9, the J call TRBJ2-3; TRBD1 is a possible D gene (5 bases). The CDR3 contains 14 residues. The ends were cut back, 2 bases at V and 0 bases at J, with 6 bases in the middle. Per the germline V gene, CDR1 is SEHNR and CDR2 is FQNEAQ (reference sequence).

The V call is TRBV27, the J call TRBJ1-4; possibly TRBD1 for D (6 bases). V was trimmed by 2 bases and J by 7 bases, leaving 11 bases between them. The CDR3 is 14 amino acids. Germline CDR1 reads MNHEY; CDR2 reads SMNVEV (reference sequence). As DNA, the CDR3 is TGTGCCAGCAGTTTAAACAGGGTTCGTGAAAAACTGTTTTTT. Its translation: CASSLNRVREKLFF.

CDR3 region: CASSYSGGKLFF. CDR3 sequence (DNA): TGTGCCAGCAGTTACTCCGGAGGGAAACTGTTTTTT. The chain combines TRBV6-5 with TRBJ1-4; no firm D call. There are 12 residues in the CDR3. The V end lost 0 bases, the J end lost 11 bases, and 7 bases lay between the germline ends. The germline CDR1 and CDR2 sequences are MNHEY and SVGAGI.

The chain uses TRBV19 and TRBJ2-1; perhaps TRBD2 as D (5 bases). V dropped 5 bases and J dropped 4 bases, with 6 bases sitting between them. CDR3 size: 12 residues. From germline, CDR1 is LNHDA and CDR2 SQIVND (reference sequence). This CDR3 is CASSPGYNEQFF. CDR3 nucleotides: TGTGCCAGTAGTCCGGGGTACAATGAGCAGTTCTTC.

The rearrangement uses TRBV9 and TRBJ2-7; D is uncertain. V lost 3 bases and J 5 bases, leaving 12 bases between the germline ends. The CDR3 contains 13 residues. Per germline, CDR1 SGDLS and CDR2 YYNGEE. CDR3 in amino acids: CASSASLGHEQYF. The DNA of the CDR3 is TGTGCCAGCAGCGCCAGCCTGGGCCACGAGCAGTACTTC.

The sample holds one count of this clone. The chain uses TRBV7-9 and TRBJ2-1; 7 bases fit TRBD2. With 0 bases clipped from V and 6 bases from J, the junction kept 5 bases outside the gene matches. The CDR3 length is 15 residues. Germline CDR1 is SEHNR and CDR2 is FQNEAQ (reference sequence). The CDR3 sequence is CASSLAGGPANEQFF. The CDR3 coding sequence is TGTGCCAGCAGCTTAGCGGGAGGGCCAGCCAATGAGCAGTTCTTC.

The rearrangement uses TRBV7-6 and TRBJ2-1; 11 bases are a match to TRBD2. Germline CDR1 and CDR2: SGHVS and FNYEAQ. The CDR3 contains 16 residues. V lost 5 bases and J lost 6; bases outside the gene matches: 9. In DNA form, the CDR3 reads TGTGCCAGCAGCGGACGAACTAGCGGGAGTTTCAATGAGCAGTTCTTC. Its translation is CASSGRTSGSFNEQFF.

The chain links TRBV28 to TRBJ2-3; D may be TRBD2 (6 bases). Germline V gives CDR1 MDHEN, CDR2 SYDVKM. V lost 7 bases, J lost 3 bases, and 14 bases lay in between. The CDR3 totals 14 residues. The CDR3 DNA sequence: TGTGCCAGCAACGGCGGGGTGGGAACAGATACGCAGTATTTT. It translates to CASNGGVGTDTQYF.